This T cell receptor gamma chain emerged from a study of gamma-delta T cells after stem cell transplantation. A remark on this clone: Additional DNA sequences in this sample encode the identical CDR3.

TCRdb processed the RT-PCR reads again with the CATT caller. The sample records over 950 gamma-chain clones, 60% being singletons. The germline V gene encodes CDR1 VTNTFY and CDR2 YDVSTARD (reference sequence). With 3 bases clipped from V and 10 bases from J, the junction kept 6 bases outside the gene matches. CDR3 length equals 11 residues. The gene calls are TRGV3 and TRGJ1 or TRGJ2. TCRdb supplies no J gene; here it was assigned by aligning the nucleotide sequence to germline. The clonotype was recovered from a human donor. It is not recorded whose cells these are; they may come from a transplant donor. The sequencing input was gamma-delta T cells. CDR3 region: CATWDRNKKLF. For the CDR3, the DNA is TGTGCCACCTGGGACCGCAACAAGAAACTCTTT.